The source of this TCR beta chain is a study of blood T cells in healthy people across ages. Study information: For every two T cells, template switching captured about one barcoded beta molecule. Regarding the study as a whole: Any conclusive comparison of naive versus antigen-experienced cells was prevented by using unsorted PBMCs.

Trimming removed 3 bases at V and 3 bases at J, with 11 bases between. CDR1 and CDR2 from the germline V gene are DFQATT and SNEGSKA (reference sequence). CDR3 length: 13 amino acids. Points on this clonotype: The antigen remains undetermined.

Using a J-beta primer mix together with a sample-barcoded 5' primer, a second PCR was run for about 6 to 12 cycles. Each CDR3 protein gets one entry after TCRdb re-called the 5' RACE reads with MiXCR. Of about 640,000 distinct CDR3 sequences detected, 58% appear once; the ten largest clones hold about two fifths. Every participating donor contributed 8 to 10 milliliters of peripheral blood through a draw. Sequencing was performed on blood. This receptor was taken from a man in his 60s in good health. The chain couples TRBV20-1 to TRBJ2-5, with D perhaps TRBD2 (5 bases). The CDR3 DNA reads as TGCAGTGCTAGGTTTGGTAGCGAAGAGACCCAGTACTTC. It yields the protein CSARFGSEETQYF.